The 11 T cell receptor beta chains given below trace back to one sample, sequenced in a study of blood T cell repertoires in COVID-19. Clones were sequenced by immunoSEQ multiplex PCR, and TCRdb holds only the in-frame ones, with some missing. The data hold 310,000 or so clones, with 70% to 90% observed a single time. The sequencing input was PBMCs or T cells enriched from blood (not recorded which). These receptors were obtained from a woman aged 30 to 39 who had recovered from COVID-19.

The chain joins TRBV7-6 to TRBJ1-5; 7 bases fit TRBD1. The CDR3 consists of 16 residues. The ends lost 0 bases at V and 5 bases at J; junction bases unmatched: 7. Germline V lookup: CDR1 SGHVS, CDR2 FNYEAQ. In nucleotides, the CDR3 is TGTGCCAGCAGCTTAGCTAGCCCGACAGGGCATCAGCCCCAGCATTTT. Residues: CASSLASPTGHQPQHF.

J is TRBJ2-3 and V is TRBV5-4, with 7 positions matching TRBD1. Germline V gene lookup returns CDR1 SGHNT and CDR2 YYREEE (reference sequence). The junction had 9 bases not matched to a gene; V was cut back by 4 bases and J by 4 bases. The CDR3 spans 15 residues. The CDR3 protein is CASSTPGTDSDTQYF. The CDR3 DNA is TGTGCCAGCAGCACTCCCGGGACAGATTCAGATACGCAGTATTTT.

The chain couples TRBV5-1 to TRBJ1-2; 7 nucleotides line up with TRBD1. The CDR3 spans 14 residues. With V trimmed by 10 bases and J by 0 bases, 9 bases remained unmatched. From germline, CDR1 is SGHRS and CDR2 YFSETQ. CDR3 protein: CACKMGQSNYGYTF. In nucleotides, the CDR3 is TGCGCCTGCAAGATGGGACAGTCTAACTATGGCTACACCTTC.

V gene TRBV6-1 combines with J gene TRBJ1-2; 9 bases are a match to TRBD1. The junction had 15 bases not matched to a gene; V was cut back by 4 bases and J by 3 bases. CDR1 and CDR2 from the germline V gene are MNHNS and SASEGT. There are 18 residues in the CDR3. The CDR3 DNA is TGTGCCAGCAGTGCTACTATTTTTCCGGGACAGGGCCACTATGGCTACACCTTC. It specifies CASSATIFPGQGHYGYTF.

The rearrangement joins TRBV5-1 to TRBJ1-1; 7 bases are a match to TRBD1. Germline lookup yields CDR1 SGHRS and CDR2 YFSETQ. V gave up 0 bases and J gave up 8 bases; unmatched junction bases: 4. This CDR3 is built from 13 residues. CDR3 in amino acids: CASSLEGDREAFF. The CDR3 DNA reads TGCGCCAGCAGCTTGGAGGGGGACAGAGAAGCTTTCTTT.

This chain links TRBV6-5 with TRBJ1-5; possible D gene TRBD1, 6 bases. The CDR3 covers 15 residues. V lost 6 bases, J lost 0 bases, and 12 bases lay in between. From germline, CDR1 is MNHEY and CDR2 SVGAGI. Written as DNA, the CDR3 is TGTGCCAGCAGGGGGGTGGGGGCTAGCAATCAGCCCCAGCATTTT. Encoded protein: CASRGVGASNQPQHF.

This chain joins TRBV5-1 and TRBJ1-2; 7 bases agree with TRBD1. In germline, CDR1 is SGHRS, CDR2 YFSETQ. The V segment lost 4 bases and the J segment 4 bases; nucleotides outside the gene matches: 7. This CDR3 spans 14 amino acids. DNA of the CDR3: TGCGCCAGCAGCCCCGGACAGGCACGCTATGGCTACACCTTC. Amino acid sequence: CASSPGQARYGYTF. The complete variable domain, with remaining parts taken from reference TRBV5-1 and TRBJ1-2, reads KAGVTQTPRYLIKTRGQQVTLSCSPISGHRSVSWYQQTPGQGLQFLFEYFSETQRNKGNFPGRFSGRQFSNSRSEMNVSTLELGDSALYLCASSPGQARYGYTFGSGTRLTVV.

This clone came up once. The rearrangement uses TRBV12-5 and TRBJ2-2; no firm D call. Germline CDR1 LGHNT, CDR2 FRNRAP. V was clipped by 4 bases and J by 9 bases, with 12 bases between them. The CDR3 loop spans 13 amino acids. CDR3 protein: CASGSGLDRELFF. In nucleotides, the CDR3 is TGTGCTAGTGGTTCCGGTCTTGACAGGGAGCTGTTTTTT.

This chain connects TRBV30 to TRBJ1-1, with D unresolved. The CDR3 consists of 12 residues. V dropped 0 bases and J dropped 6 bases, with 8 bases sitting between them. CDR1 is GTSNPN and CDR2 is SVGIG in the germline V gene (reference sequence). The CDR3, as DNA: TGTGCCTGGAGTGTGGTCGGAGCTGAAGCTTTCTTT. Translating it yields CAWSVVGAEAFF.

The chain recombines TRBV5-1 with TRBJ1-2; 9 bases line up with TRBD1. CDR1 is SGHRS and CDR2 is YFSETQ in the germline V gene. The V and J ends lost 2 bases and 4 bases, in that order; junction bases with no gene match: 3. The CDR3 totals 14 residues. CDR3 region: CASSFQQGAYGYTF. Here the CDR3 DNA reads TGCGCCAGCAGCTTTCAACAGGGGGCCTATGGCTACACCTTC.

V is TRBV2 and J is TRBJ1-2, with TRBD1 as a possible D gene (6 bases). The germline V gene has CDR1 SNHLY and CDR2 FYNNEI. The V gene lost 5 bases and the J gene lost 0 bases, with 22 bases spanning the gap. The CDR3 is made up of 18 amino acids. Written as DNA, the CDR3 is TGTGCCAGCAGTCCAGATACAGGGACCCACCCCGCTAACTATGGCTACACCTTC. Its translation: CASSPDTGTHPANYGYTF.